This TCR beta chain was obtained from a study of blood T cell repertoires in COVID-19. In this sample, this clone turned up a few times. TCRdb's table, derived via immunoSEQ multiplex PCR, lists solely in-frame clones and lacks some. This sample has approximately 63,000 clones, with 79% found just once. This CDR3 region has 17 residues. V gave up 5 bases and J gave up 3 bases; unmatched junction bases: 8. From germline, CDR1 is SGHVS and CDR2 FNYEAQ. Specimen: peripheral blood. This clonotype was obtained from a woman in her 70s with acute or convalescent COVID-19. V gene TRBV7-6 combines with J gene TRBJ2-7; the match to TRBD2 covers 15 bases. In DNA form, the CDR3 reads TGTGCCAGCAGCCCAGCGGGGGGACTAGCGGGGGGCTACGAGCAGTACTTC. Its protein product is CASSPAGGLAGGYEQYF.